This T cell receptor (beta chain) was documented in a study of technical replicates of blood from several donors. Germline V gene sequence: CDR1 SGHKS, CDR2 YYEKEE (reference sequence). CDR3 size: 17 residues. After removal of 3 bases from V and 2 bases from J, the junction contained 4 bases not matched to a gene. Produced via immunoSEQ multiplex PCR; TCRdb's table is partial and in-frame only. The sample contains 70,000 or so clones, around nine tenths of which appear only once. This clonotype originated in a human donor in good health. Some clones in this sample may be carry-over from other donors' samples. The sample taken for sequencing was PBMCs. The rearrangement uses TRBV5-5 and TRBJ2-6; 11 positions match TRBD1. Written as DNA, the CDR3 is TGTGCCAGCAGCTGGGGACAGGGGGAGCCTGGGGCCAACGTCCTGACTTTC. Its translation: CASSWGQGEPGANVLTF.